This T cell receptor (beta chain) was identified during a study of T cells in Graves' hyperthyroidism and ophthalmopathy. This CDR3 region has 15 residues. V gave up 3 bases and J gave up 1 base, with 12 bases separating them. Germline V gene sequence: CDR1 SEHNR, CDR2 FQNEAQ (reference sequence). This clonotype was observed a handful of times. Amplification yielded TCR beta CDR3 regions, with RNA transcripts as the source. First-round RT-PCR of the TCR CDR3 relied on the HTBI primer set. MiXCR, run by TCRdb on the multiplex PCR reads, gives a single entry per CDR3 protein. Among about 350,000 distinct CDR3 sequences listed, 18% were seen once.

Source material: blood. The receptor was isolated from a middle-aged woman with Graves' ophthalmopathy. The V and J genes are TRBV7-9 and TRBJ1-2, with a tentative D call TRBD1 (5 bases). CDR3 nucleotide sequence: TGTGCCAGCAGCTTCCCAGGGTCAGTTAACTATGGCTACACCTTC. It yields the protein CASSFPGSVNYGYTF.